Shown below are 30 T cell receptor beta chains from a single sample sequenced in a study of T cell responses to AZD1222 COVID-19 vaccine. Some clones are missing from TCRdb's copy, which holds only in-frame ones; the method was immunoSEQ multiplex PCR. This sample has some 110,000 clones, with around 89% found just once. Material: peripheral blood, obtained 28 days after the second AZD1222 dose. Receptor source: an adult who received the AZD1222 COVID-19 vaccine.

This chain links TRBV30 with TRBJ1-6, with D unresolved. The CDR3 has 16 residues. In germline, CDR1 is GTSNPN, CDR2 SVGIG (reference sequence). V dropped 2 bases and J dropped 0 bases, with 11 bases sitting between them. The CDR3 here is CAWSTPRSSYNSPLHF. CDR3 nucleotides: TGTGCCTGGAGTACACCGAGGAGCTCCTATAATTCACCCCTCCACTTT.

This clone was observed a single time. This sequence joins TRBV30 and TRBJ2-1; D gene uncertain. The germline V gene has CDR1 GTSNPN and CDR2 SVGIG (reference sequence). The CDR3 consists of 13 residues. The V end was cut by 0 bases, the J end by 2 bases, with 5 bases between. In DNA, the CDR3 is TGTGCCTGGAGTGTCGGAACCTACAATGAGCAGTTCTTC. Encoded protein: CAWSVGTYNEQFF.

The J gene is TRBJ1-2, the V gene TRBV18; tentatively, D is TRBD1 (6 bases). The V and J ends lost 10 bases and 5 bases respectively, with 17 bases between them. The germline CDR1 and CDR2 sequences are KGHSH and LQKENI. The length of the CDR3 is 13 residues. CDR3: CATLPLTGYGYTF. The DNA for the CDR3 is TGTGCCACCCTTCCTCTAACAGGGTATGGCTACACCTTC.

The V and J genes are TRBV6-5 and TRBJ2-5; tentatively, D is TRBD1 or TRBD2 (5 bases each). In germline, CDR1 is MNHEY, CDR2 SVGAGI. The V gene lost 6 bases and the J gene lost 4 bases, with 18 bases spanning the gap. This CDR3 contains 15 residues. The CDR3 region is CASSRALGEAETQYF. DNA for the CDR3: TGTGCCAGCAGCCGCGCCCTGGGGGAAGCAGAGACCCAGTACTTC.

This sequence joins TRBV15 and TRBJ1-1, with 8 nucleotides matching TRBD1. The germline gives CDR1 LNHNV, CDR2 YYDKDF (reference sequence). Trimming at V came to 5 bases and at J to 10 bases, leaving 12 bases not matched to a gene. The CDR3 runs 14 residues. The CDR3 is CATSPWTGIEGAFF. The CDR3 DNA reads TGTGCCACCAGCCCCTGGACAGGGATCGAGGGAGCTTTCTTT.

The chain combines TRBV6-2 or TRBV6-3 with TRBJ2-1; 9 nucleotides line up with TRBD2. CDR1 and CDR2 from the germline V gene are MNHEY and SVGEGT. V was clipped by 1 base and J by 1 base; unmatched bases: 17. CDR3 length: 21 amino acids. The CDR3: CASSYLRDGSGSSRSYNEQFF. DNA for the CDR3: TGTGCCAGCAGTTACTTAAGGGATGGTAGCGGGAGCTCTAGGTCCTACAATGAGCAGTTCTTC.

This chain links TRBV11-2 with TRBJ2-2; no definite D call. Germline CDR1 reads SGHAT; CDR2 reads FQNNGV. The CDR3 extends over 16 amino acids. Trimming cost V 3 bases and J 3 bases, with 14 bases left between them. The CDR3 DNA sequence: TGTGCCAGCAGCTTGGTTTCCGGCTTAGACACCGGGGAGCTGTTTTTT. This translates into CASSLVSGLDTGELFF.

This chain links TRBV12-5 with TRBJ2-5, with TRBD2 matching over 10 bases. The junction had 9 bases not matched to a gene; V was cut back by 6 bases and J by 5 bases. This CDR3 contains 15 residues. Germline loops: CDR1 LGHNT, CDR2 FRNRAP. The CDR3 loop reads CASGGGLAPWETQYF. The DNA of the CDR3 is TGTGCTAGTGGGGGGGGACTAGCGCCTTGGGAGACCCAGTACTTC.

V usage is TRBV5-1 and J usage is TRBJ2-6; 7 nucleotides align to TRBD2. The length of the CDR3 is 18 residues. V lost 6 bases and J lost 0; bases outside the gene matches: 12. Per germline, CDR1 SGHRS and CDR2 YFSETQ. The chain's CDR3 is CASTGWTGGSSGANVLTF. CDR3 bases: TGCGCCAGCACCGGTTGGACCGGCGGGAGCTCTGGGGCCAACGTCCTGACTTTC.

This clone is a singleton in its sample. This chain joins TRBV23-1 and TRBJ2-7, with unresolved D. TRBV23-1 is marked as an open reading frame, function uncertain. Trimming removed 4 bases at V and 0 bases at J, with 7 bases between. This CDR3 is 13 amino acids long. The DNA of the CDR3 is TGCGCCAGCAGTCTCAGGAACTCCTACGAGCAGTACTTC. This sequence encodes CASSLRNSYEQYF.

The V call is TRBV3-1 (or the pseudogene TRBV3-2), the J call TRBJ1-4; D gene unclear. The germline CDR1 and CDR2 sequences are LGHDT and YNNKEL (reference sequence). The CDR3 covers 13 residues. Trimming took off 4 bases at V and 5 bases at J, with 8 bases between the two ends. CDR3 residues: CASSPDSNEKLFF. Here the CDR3 DNA reads TGTGCCAGCAGCCCGGACTCCAATGAAAAACTGTTTTTT.

The gene calls are TRBV6-5 and TRBJ2-3; D gene uncertain. This CDR3 contains 15 residues. V lost 2 bases and J 4 bases, leaving 13 bases between the germline ends. Germline CDR1 is MNHEY and CDR2 is SVGAGI. The CDR3 loop reads CASSYARLGSDTQYF. The CDR3 DNA follows: TGTGCCAGCAGTTACGCCCGGTTAGGGTCAGATACGCAGTATTTT.

This chain links TRBV20-1 with TRBJ2-7; D tentatively reads TRBD1 or TRBD2 (6 bases each). V was pared by 3 bases and J by 9 bases, with 18 bases between. CDR1 DFQATT and CDR2 SNEGSKA come from the germline V gene (reference sequence). CDR3 size: 13 residues. CDR3 sequence reads: CSASWRGMPRQYF. CDR3 bases: TGCAGTGCTAGTTGGAGGGGGATGCCTCGGCAGTACTTC.

V and J are TRBV20-1 and TRBJ1-6; the D gene is possibly TRBD1 (5 bases). The CDR3 totals 13 residues. Trimming left V 3 bases short and J 8 bases short, with 11 bases between. Germline V gene lookup returns CDR1 DFQATT and CDR2 SNEGSKA (reference sequence). CDR3: CSASLGGDSPLHF. CDR3 nucleotide sequence: TGCAGTGCTAGTTTGGGAGGGGATTCACCCCTCCACTTT.

The sample holds one count of this clone. The rearrangement uses TRBV6-5 and TRBJ2-1; D not resolved. V was pared by 7 bases and J by 3 bases, with 16 bases between. The germline V gene has CDR1 MNHEY and CDR2 SVGAGI. The CDR3 consists of 15 residues. CDR3 sequence (DNA): TGTGCCAGCACCTCCTCTAGGTTTCACTACAATGAGCAGTTCTTC. Translating it yields CASTSSRFHYNEQFF.

The chain carries TRBV9 and TRBJ1-2, with D uncertain. Germline CDR1 and CDR2: SGDLS and YYNGEE. The CDR3 has 14 residues. V lost 7 bases to trimming and J lost 1 base, with 14 bases between them. The CDR3 DNA is TGTGCCAGCGTTGGGGAACGGTTTAACTATGGCTACACCTTC. Translating it yields CASVGERFNYGYTF.

This rearrangement joins TRBV5-5 to TRBJ2-2, with unresolved D. V lost 0 bases and J 0 bases, leaving 9 bases between the germline ends. The CDR3 extends over 16 amino acids. Germline V gene lookup returns CDR1 SGHKS and CDR2 YYEKEE (reference sequence). CDR3 sequence (DNA): TGTGCCAGCAGCTTGGGCCCAGCTCCGAACACCGGGGAGCTGTTTTTT. Protein: CASSLGPAPNTGELFF.

The rearrangement links TRBV27 to TRBJ1-2, with D maybe TRBD1 (6 bases). Between the trimmed V and J ends, which lost 4 bases and 2 bases, there was a span of 17 bases. The germline gives CDR1 MNHEY, CDR2 SMNVEV (reference sequence). The CDR3 runs to 16 residues. As DNA, the CDR3 is TGTGCCAGCAGTTCACTCGGACAGCAACTCAACTATGGCTACACCTTC. It specifies CASSSLGQQLNYGYTF.

V gene TRBV7-2 combines with J gene TRBJ2-3; D not resolved. The germline V gene encodes CDR1 SGHTA and CDR2 FQGNSA. Trimming took off 1 base at V and 1 base at J, with 12 bases between the two ends. This CDR3 region has 16 residues. The CDR3 sequence: CASSLGWGIGTDTQYF. The CDR3 region has the DNA TGTGCCAGCAGCTTAGGGTGGGGAATCGGCACAGATACGCAGTATTTT.

The chain uses TRBV2 and TRBJ1-5; D unresolved. CDR1 and CDR2 from the germline V gene are SNHLY and FYNNEI. Between the trimmed V and J ends, which lost 3 bases and 3 bases, there was a span of 15 bases. The CDR3 length is 16 residues. The CDR3 region has the DNA TGTGCCAGCAGTGATAGGGTCTCATCGGCCAATCAGCCCCAGCATTTT. Its translation: CASSDRVSSANQPQHF.

The chain employs TRBV24-1 and TRBJ2-2, with D maybe TRBD2 (5 bases). With 5 bases removed from V and 10 bases from J, the gap between germline ends came to 13 bases. CDR3 length: 13 residues. Per germline, CDR1 KGHDR and CDR2 SFDVKD. The CDR3 sequence: CATSGLGSEELFF. In DNA form, the CDR3 reads TGTGCCACCAGTGGGCTGGGGAGTGAGGAGCTGTTTTTT.

About this clone: At the DNA level, this CDR3 is encoded by other sequences in the same sample as well. CDR3 in DNA: TGTGCCAGCAGCCCTGGGGCCAACGTCCTGACTTTC. It codes for CASSPGANVLTF. The V call is TRBV14, the J call TRBJ2-6; D gene ambiguous. The CDR3 consists of 12 residues. Germline V gives CDR1 SGHDN, CDR2 FVKESK. The V end was cut by 4 bases, the J end by 2 bases, with 0 bases between.

The V call is TRBV7-2, the J call TRBJ1-1; a possible D gene is TRBD1 (6 bases). V was trimmed by 7 bases and J by 3 bases, leaving 15 bases between them. The CDR3 loop spans 14 amino acids. The germline V gene has CDR1 SGHTA and CDR2 FQGNSA. CDR3 nucleotides: TGTGCCAGCACCGACACAGGGTCTGACACTGAAGCTTTCTTT. This sequence encodes CASTDTGSDTEAFF.

J is TRBJ1-2 and V is TRBV6-2 or TRBV6-3; D ambiguous. V was pared by 5 bases and J by 0 bases, with 10 bases between. Per the germline V gene, CDR1 is MNHEY and CDR2 is SVGEGT. This CDR3 region has 14 residues. CDR3 protein: CASSPLGSNYGYTF. CDR3 in DNA: TGTGCCAGCAGTCCCCTCGGATCTAACTATGGCTACACCTTC.

CDR3 DNA sequence: TGTGCCAGCAAGGTGAGAGGGGTCTCCTACGAGCAGTACTTC. Its translation: CASKVRGVSYEQYF. This sequence joins TRBV27 and TRBJ2-7; D may match TRBD1 or TRBD2 (5 bases each). CDR3 length: 14 amino acids. Per germline, CDR1 MNHEY and CDR2 SMNVEV (reference sequence). V was shortened by 7 bases and J by 0 bases, with 13 bases between the two germline ends.

This clone was observed once. The chain has TRBV19 and TRBJ1-5, with 10 bases aligning to TRBD1. V shed 5 bases and J 6 bases; nucleotides not matched to a gene: 13. Germline V lookup: CDR1 LNHDA, CDR2 SQIVND (reference sequence). The CDR3 spans 17 residues. CDR3 residues: CASSSPPGTGDSQPQHF. CDR3 DNA sequence: TGTGCCAGTAGTTCCCCCCCCGGGACAGGGGATAGTCAGCCCCAGCATTTT.

The J gene is TRBJ2-3, the V gene TRBV6-5, with D tentatively TRBD2 (5 bases). The length of the CDR3 is 12 residues. The V and J ends lost 4 bases and 4 bases respectively, with 6 bases between them. CDR1 is MNHEY, CDR2 SVGAGI, per germline. Here the CDR3 DNA reads TGTGCCAGCAGTTCGGAGGCAGATACGCAGTATTTT. It is translated as CASSSEADTQYF.

The V call is TRBV2, the J call TRBJ1-2; D possibly corresponds to TRBD1 (6 bases). Germline CDR1 and CDR2: SNHLY and FYNNEI. There are 15 residues in the CDR3. With 3 bases removed from V and 3 bases from J, the gap between germline ends came to 14 bases. CDR3 loop: CASSDRGGFDYGYTF. CDR3 nucleotides: TGTGCCAGCAGTGACAGGGGCGGGTTCGACTATGGCTACACCTTC.

The gene calls are TRBV28 and TRBJ1-1, with 7 bases identical to TRBD1. The CDR3 is made up of 14 amino acids. The germline V gene has CDR1 MDHEN and CDR2 SYDVKM. Unmatched junction bases numbered 13, after V lost 7 bases and J lost 8 bases. Written as DNA, the CDR3 is TGTGCCAGCAATAAAAACTTCAGGGGGTTCGAAGCTTTCTTT. Protein sequence: CASNKNFRGFEAFF.

J is TRBJ2-5 and V is TRBV6-2 or TRBV6-3; 7 nucleotides align to TRBD2. The CDR3 is made up of 15 amino acids. The germline V gene encodes CDR1 MNHEY and CDR2 SVGEGT. V lost 1 base to trimming and J lost 7 bases; unmatched junction nucleotides: 9. CDR3 sequence: CASSYFLPSGGTQYF. CDR3 coding DNA: TGTGCCAGCAGTTACTTCCTACCGTCGGGGGGGACCCAGTACTTC.